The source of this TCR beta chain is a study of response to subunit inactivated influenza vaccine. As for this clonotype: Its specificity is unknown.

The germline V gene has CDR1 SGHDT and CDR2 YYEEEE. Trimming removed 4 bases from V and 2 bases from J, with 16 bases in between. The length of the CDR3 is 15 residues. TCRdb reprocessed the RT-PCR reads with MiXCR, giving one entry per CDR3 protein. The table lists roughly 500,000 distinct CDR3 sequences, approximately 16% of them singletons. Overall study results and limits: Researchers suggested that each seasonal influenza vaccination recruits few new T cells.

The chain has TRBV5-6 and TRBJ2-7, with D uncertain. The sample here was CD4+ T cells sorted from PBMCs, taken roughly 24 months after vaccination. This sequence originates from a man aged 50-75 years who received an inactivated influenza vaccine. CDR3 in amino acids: CASSPDPQETYEQYF. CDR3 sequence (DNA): TGTGCCAGCAGCCCGGACCCCCAAGAGACCTACGAGCAGTACTTC.